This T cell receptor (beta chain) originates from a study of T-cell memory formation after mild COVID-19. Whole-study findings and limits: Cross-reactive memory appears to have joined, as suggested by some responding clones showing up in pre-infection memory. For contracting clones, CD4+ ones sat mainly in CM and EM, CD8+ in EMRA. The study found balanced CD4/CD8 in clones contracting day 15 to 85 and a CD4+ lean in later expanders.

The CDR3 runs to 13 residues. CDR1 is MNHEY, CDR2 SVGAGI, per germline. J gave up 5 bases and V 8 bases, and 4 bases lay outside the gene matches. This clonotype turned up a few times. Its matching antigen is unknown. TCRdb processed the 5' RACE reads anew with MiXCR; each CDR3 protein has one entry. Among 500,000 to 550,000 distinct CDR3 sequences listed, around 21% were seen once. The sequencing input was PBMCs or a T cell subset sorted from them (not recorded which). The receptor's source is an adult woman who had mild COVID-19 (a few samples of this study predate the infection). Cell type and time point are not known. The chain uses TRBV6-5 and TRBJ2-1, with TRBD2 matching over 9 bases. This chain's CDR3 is CASGTSKNNEQFF. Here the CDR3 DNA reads TGTGCCAGCGGGACTAGCAAAAACAATGAGCAGTTCTTC.